A selection of T cell receptor beta chains follows, all from one sample in a study of OX40 agonist ivuxolimab in advanced cancers. Clones were read by immunoSEQ multiplex PCR, and TCRdb kept only the in-frame ones, dropping some. Among approximately 120,000 clones listed, less than 95% were seen once. Source: CD4+ or CD8+ T cells sorted from blood, taken in a trial of the OX40 agonist ivuxolimab. The receptor set was obtained from an adult with an advanced solid tumor such as melanoma, head and neck, liver or kidney cancer. Both conserved end residues are part of each CDR3. A D gene is named only where the DNA matches it firmly. Some rows have no size entry. The others give once, few or many, or a class for an expanded clone.

J gene,clone size,D gene,V gene,CDR3 DNA,CDR3 protein
TRBJ2-5,NA,NA,TRBV6-6,TGTGCCAGCAGTTACCCCAGTGGAGAGACCCAGTACTTC,CASSYPSGETQYF
TRBJ2-5,once,NA,TRBV6-1,TGTGCCAGCAGGAACGACAGGATAATTGAGACCCAGTACTTC,CASRNDRIIETQYF
TRBJ2-1,NA,NA,TRBV4-1,TGCGCCAGCAGCCAAGGTTTTGGCCCCAGTGAGCAGTTCTTC,CASSQGFGPSEQFF
TRBJ2-4,NA,NA,TRBV28,TGTGCCAGCAGTCCGCTGGGGGGGCTAAATATCAACATTCAGTACTTC,CASSPLGGLNINIQYF
TRBJ1-1,NA,NA,TRBV7-2,TGTGCCAGCAGCTCCACAGGGTTGGCTTTCTTT,CASSSTGLAFF
TRBJ1-2,NA,NA,TRBV4-3,TGCGCCAGCAGCCAAGTTGGCAGATCCCATGGTGGCTACACCTTC,CASSQVGRSHGGYTF
TRBJ1-1,NA,TRBD1,TRBV2,TGTGCCAGCTGTCGGGACAGTAACACTGAAGCTTTCTTT,CASCRDSNTEAFF
TRBJ1-1,NA,TRBD1,TRBV5-1,TGCGCCAGCAGCTTCCAGGGGGCAACTGAAGCTTTCTTT,CASSFQGATEAFF
TRBJ2-3,NA,NA,TRBV7-9,TGTGCCAGCACCCAGACAGCCACGACAGATACGCAGTATTTT,CASTQTATTDTQYF
TRBJ1-1,NA,NA,TRBV10-3,TGTGCCATCAGGGGAAGAAAGGAGGACATGAACACTGAAGCTTTCTTT,CAIRGRKEDMNTEAFF
TRBJ1-2,once,NA,TRBV28,TGTGCCAGCAGAAAGGACGGGGCGGGGGTCGACTATGGCTACACCTTC,CASRKDGAGVDYGYTF
TRBJ2-1,NA,NA,TRBV7-2,TGTGCCAGCAGCTTAGGGGGCTGGGGACGTGACAATGAGCAGTTCTTC,CASSLGGWGRDNEQFF
TRBJ2-7,NA,NA,TRBV6-5,TGTGCCAGCAGGGGGGGGGCTGGCGAGCAGTACTTC,CASRGGAGEQYF
TRBJ2-7,NA,NA,TRBV2,TGTGCCAGCGTCCGGACCACCCTCAGCGAGCAGTACTTC,CASVRTTLSEQYF
TRBJ2-5,NA,NA,TRBV7-9,TGTGCCAGCAGCAGGGAGACTGGGGCCCAAGAGACCCAGTACTTC,CASSRETGAQETQYF
TRBJ2-7,NA,TRBD1,TRBV11-3,TGTGCCAGCAGCTTAGGAGGGGGCGAGGACTACGAGCAGTACTTC,CASSLGGGEDYEQYF
TRBJ2-3,NA,NA,TRBV5-1,TGCGCCAGCAGCTCAGAACCGGGAACTTCGGATACGCAGTATTTT,CASSSEPGTSDTQYF
TRBJ1-6,NA,NA,TRBV27,TGTGCCAGCAGTTTAGTAAGGGGGGAGGGCCTTAATTCACCCCTCCACTTT,CASSLVRGEGLNSPLHF
TRBJ2-7,NA,NA,TRBV29-1,TGCAGCGTTGAAGCAACCTACGAGCAGTACTTC,CSVEATYEQYF
TRBJ1-5,NA,NA,TRBV10-2,TGCGCCAGCAGTGAGGGGGACTGGAGCAATCAGCCCCAGCATTTT,CASSEGDWSNQPQHF
TRBJ2-7,NA,TRBD1,TRBV4-1,TGCGCCAGCAGCCATTATACAGGGGGCCGCAGCTACGAGCAGTACTTC,CASSHYTGGRSYEQYF
TRBJ2-3,NA,NA,TRBV5-1,TGCGCCAGCAGCTCCTCACTTGATACGCAGTATTTT,CASSSSLDTQYF
TRBJ2-1,once,NA,TRBV27,TGTGCCAGCAGTTTATGGACTTCTAGCTCCTACAATGAGCAGTTCTTC,CASSLWTSSSYNEQFF
TRBJ2-7,NA,NA,TRBV5-5,TGTGCCAGCAGAGTCTCATCGGACATTTACGAGCAGTACTTC,CASRVSSDIYEQYF
TRBJ2-2,NA,NA,TRBV27,TGTGCCAGCAGTTTATCGTTTAACGCCGGGGAGCTGTTTTTT,CASSLSFNAGELFF
TRBJ2-1,NA,TRBD2,TRBV10-3,TGTGCCATCAGTGATGATGCGGGAGGGCCCGATGAGCAGTTCTTC,CAISDDAGGPDEQFF
TRBJ2-7,NA,TRBD2,TRBV27,TGTGCCAGCAGGGGGGGCGGGAGGACGGCCGAGCAGTACTTC,CASRGGGRTAEQYF
TRBJ1-3,once,NA,TRBV30,TGTGCCTGGAGTACAGACAAGAGCTCTGGAAACACCATATATTTT,CAWSTDKSSGNTIYF
TRBJ2-1,NA,NA,TRBV7-2,TGTGCCAGCAGCCCTCAAGGGCCCCCCTCCTACAATGAGCAGTTCTTC,CASSPQGPPSYNEQFF
TRBJ2-7,NA,TRBD2,TRBV6-6,TGTGCCAGCAGTTCGGCTAGCGGAGCCTACGAGCAGTACTTC,CASSSASGAYEQYF
TRBJ2-1,NA,NA,TRBV9,TGTGCCAGCAGCGGCTCTTACAATGAGCAGTTCTTC,CASSGSYNEQFF
TRBJ1-2,NA,NA,TRBV6-1,TGTGCCAGCAGTGAATGGGCCCGCGGGGACTATGGCTACACCTTC,CASSEWARGDYGYTF
TRBJ2-1,NA,TRBD2,TRBV4-3,TGCGCCAGCAGCCAAGTTCTACTAGCGGGAGGGCGCGAGCAGTTCTTC,CASSQVLLAGGREQFF
TRBJ1-5,NA,NA,TRBV28,TGTGCCAGCAGTTTGATTGATCAGGGAATTCGGCCCCAGCATTTT,CASSLIDQGIRPQHF
TRBJ2-2,NA,NA,TRBV7-7,TGTGCTAGCAGCCCTCGGGCTCCCGGGGAGCTGTTTTTT,CASSPRAPGELFF
TRBJ1-4,once,TRBD1,TRBV6-6,TGTGCCAGCAGTTTCGACAGGGGACGCGAAAAACTGTTTTTT,CASSFDRGREKLFF